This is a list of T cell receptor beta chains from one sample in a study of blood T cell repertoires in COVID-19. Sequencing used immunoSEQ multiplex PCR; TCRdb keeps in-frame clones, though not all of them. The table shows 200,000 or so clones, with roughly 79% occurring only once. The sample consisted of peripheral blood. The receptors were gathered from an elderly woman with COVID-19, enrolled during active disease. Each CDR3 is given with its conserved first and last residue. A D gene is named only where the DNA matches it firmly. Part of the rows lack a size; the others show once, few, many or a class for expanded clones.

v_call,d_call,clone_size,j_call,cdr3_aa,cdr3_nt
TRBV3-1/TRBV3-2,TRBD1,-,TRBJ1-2,CASSRTGTEANYGYTF,TGTGCCAGCAGCCGAACCGGGACAGAGGCTAACTATGGCTACACCTTC
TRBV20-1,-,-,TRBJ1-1,CSARIRGEAFF,TGCAGTGCTAGAATCAGAGGCGAAGCTTTCTTT
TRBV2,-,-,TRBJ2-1,CASSVFQNNEQFF,TGTGCCAGCAGTGTTTTTCAGAACAATGAGCAGTTCTTC
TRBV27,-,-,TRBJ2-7,CASLSRLAPHEQYF,TGTGCCAGTCTCTCGCGGCTAGCCCCCCACGAGCAGTACTTC
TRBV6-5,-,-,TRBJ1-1,CAISLHYTEAFF,TGTGCCATCTCACTGCACTACACTGAAGCTTTCTTT
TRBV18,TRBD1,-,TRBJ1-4,CASSPRGGTNEKLFF,TGTGCCAGCTCACCCCGAGGGGGCACTAATGAAAAACTGTTTTTT
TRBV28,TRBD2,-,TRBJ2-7,CASRSSGSSYEQYF,TGTGCCAGCAGATCTAGCGGGAGCTCCTACGAGCAGTACTTC
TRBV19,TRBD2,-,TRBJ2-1,CASSIKRGGLNEQFF,TGTGCCAGTAGTATTAAGCGGGGGGGCCTCAATGAGCAGTTCTTC
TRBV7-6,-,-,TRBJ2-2,CASSLVGADGELFF,TGTGCCAGCAGCTTAGTGGGGGCGGACGGGGAGCTGTTTTTT
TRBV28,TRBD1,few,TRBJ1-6,CASRGRGLLNSPLHF,TGTGCCAGCAGGGGCAGGGGGTTATTGAATTCACCCCTCCACTTT
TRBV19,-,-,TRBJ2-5,CASSRRWQTETQYF,TGTGCCAGTAGTAGGAGGTGGCAGACAGAGACCCAGTACTTC
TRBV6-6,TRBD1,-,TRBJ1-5,CASSSGQGNQPQHF,TGTGCCAGCAGCTCGGGACAGGGCAATCAGCCCCAGCATTTT
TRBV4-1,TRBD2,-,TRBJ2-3,CASSHRGTSGGAGTDTQYF,TGCGCCAGCAGCCACCGCGGGACTAGCGGGGGGGCCGGGACAGATACGCAGTATTTT
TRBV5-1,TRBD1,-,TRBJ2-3,CASSSPGQGFDTQYF,TGCGCCAGCAGCTCCCCGGGACAGGGGTTCGATACGCAGTATTTT
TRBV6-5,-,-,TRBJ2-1,CASRSLARNEQFF,TGTGCCAGCAGGTCCCTAGCCCGCAATGAGCAGTTCTTC
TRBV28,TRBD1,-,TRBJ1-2,CASSPILGQGFYGYTF,TGTGCCAGCAGTCCGATCTTGGGACAGGGGTTCTATGGCTACACCTTC
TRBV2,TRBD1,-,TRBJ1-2,CASSALGQNYGYTF,TGTGCCAGCAGTGCCCTGGGACAGAACTATGGCTACACCTTC
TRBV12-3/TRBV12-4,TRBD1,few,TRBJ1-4,CASRKTGREKLFF,TGTGCCAGCAGAAAGACAGGGAGGGAAAAACTGTTTTTT
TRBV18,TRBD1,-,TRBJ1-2,CASSLNTGGNYGYTF,TGTGCCAGCTCACTGAATACAGGGGGTAACTATGGCTACACCTTC
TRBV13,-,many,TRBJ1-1,CASSRGQPFTEAFF,TGTGCCAGCAGCCGAGGACAGCCTTTCACTGAAGCTTTCTTT
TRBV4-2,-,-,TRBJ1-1,CASSQDPEIYTEAFF,TGTGCCAGCAGCCAAGATCCGGAGATTTACACTGAAGCTTTCTTT
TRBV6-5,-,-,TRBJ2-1,CASSWAGRNEQFF,TGTGCCAGCAGTTGGGCAGGGCGTAATGAGCAGTTCTTC
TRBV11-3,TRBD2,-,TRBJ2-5,CASSARTSEETQYF,TGTGCCAGCAGCGCCCGGACTAGCGAAGAGACCCAGTACTTC
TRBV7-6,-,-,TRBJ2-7,CASSLAPRTDAYEQYF,TGTGCCAGCAGCTTAGCGCCTAGGACAGATGCCTACGAGCAGTACTTC
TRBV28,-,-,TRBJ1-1,CASSKQAGHTEAFF,TGTGCCAGCAGTAAACAGGCGGGGCACACTGAAGCTTTCTTT
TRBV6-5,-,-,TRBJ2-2,CSVSDTNTGELFF,TGTTCCGTGTCGGACACGAACACCGGGGAGCTGTTTTTT
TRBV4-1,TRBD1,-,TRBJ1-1,CASSRQARTGGPNTEAFF,TGCGCCAGCAGCCGACAAGCCAGGACAGGGGGGCCTAACACTGAAGCTTTCTTT
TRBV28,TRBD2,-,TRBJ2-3,CASSESSGRVSDTQYF,TGTGCCAGCAGTGAATCTAGTGGGAGGGTTTCAGATACGCAGTATTTT
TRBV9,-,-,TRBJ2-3,CASGPGSTDTQYF,TGTGCCAGCGGCCCCGGGAGCACAGATACGCAGTATTTT
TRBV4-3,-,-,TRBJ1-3,CASSQEIGLHSGNTIYF,TGCGCCAGCAGCCAAGAAATTGGACTTCACTCTGGAAACACCATATATTTT
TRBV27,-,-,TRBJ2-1,CASSLGRYNEQFF,TGTGCCAGCAGTTTGGGGCGATACAATGAGCAGTTCTTC
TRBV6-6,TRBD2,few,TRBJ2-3,CASSWRGASTDTQYF,TGTGCCAGCAGTTGGCGGGGGGCTAGCACAGATACGCAGTATTTT
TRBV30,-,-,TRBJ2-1,CAWSVRGWGSHEQFF,TGTGCCTGGAGTGTACGAGGTTGGGGCTCGCATGAGCAGTTCTTC
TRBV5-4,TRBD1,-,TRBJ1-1,CASSPRDRGDTEAFF,TGTGCCAGCAGCCCCCGCGACAGGGGAGACACTGAAGCTTTCTTT
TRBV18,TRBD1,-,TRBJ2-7,CASSPPTGYEQYF,TGTGCCAGCTCCCCCCCGACAGGGTACGAGCAGTACTTC
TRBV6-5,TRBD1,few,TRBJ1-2,CASSATGPYGYTF,TGTGCCAGCAGCGCGACAGGGCCCTATGGCTACACCTTC
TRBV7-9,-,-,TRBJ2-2,CASSQLGMRGTGELFF,TGTGCCAGCAGCCAACTAGGGATGCGCGGCACCGGGGAGCTGTTTTTT
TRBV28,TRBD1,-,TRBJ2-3,CASSLHRTGGQYF,TGTGCCAGCAGTTTACATCGGACAGGGGGGCAGTATTTT
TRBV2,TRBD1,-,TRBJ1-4,CASSEDRGWEKLFF,TGTGCCAGCAGTGAGGACAGGGGATGGGAAAAACTGTTTTTT
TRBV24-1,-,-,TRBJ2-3,CATGHTDTQYF,TGTGCCACCGGACACACAGATACGCAGTATTTT
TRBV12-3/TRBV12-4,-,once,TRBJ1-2,CASREGPNYGYTF,TGTGCCAGCAGAGAGGGCCCTAACTATGGCTACACCTTC
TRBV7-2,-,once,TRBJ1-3,CASSLDRAGNTIYF,TGTGCCAGCAGCTTAGACAGGGCTGGAAACACCATATATTTT
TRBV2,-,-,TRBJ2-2,CASRVQQGDTGELFF,TGTGCCAGCAGGGTGCAACAGGGTGATACCGGGGAGCTGTTTTTT
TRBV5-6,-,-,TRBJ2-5,CASSETGDQETQYF,TGTGCCAGCAGCGAGACAGGAGATCAAGAGACCCAGTACTTC
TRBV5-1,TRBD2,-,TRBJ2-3,CASSPLAGDTQYF,TGCGCCAGCAGCCCGTTAGCGGGAGATACGCAGTATTTT
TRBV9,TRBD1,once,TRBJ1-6,CASSTSGTDNSPLHF,TGTGCCAGCAGCACCTCCGGGACAGATAATTCACCCCTCCACTTT
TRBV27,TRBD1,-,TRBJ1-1,CASSSLGQATEAFF,TGTGCCAGCAGTTCCCTAGGACAGGCCACTGAAGCTTTCTTT
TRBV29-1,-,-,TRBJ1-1,CSVTRGQNMNTEAFF,TGCAGCGTCACCAGGGGCCAAAATATGAACACTGAAGCTTTCTTT
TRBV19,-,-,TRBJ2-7,CASSIDWGPAYEQYF,TGTGCCAGTAGTATAGATTGGGGGCCAGCCTACGAGCAGTACTTC
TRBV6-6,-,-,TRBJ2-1,CASSPFRGRNEQFF,TGTGCCAGCAGTCCATTCAGGGGTCGGAATGAGCAGTTCTTC
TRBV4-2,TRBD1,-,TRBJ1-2,CASSQEISVTGVGYTF,TGTGCCAGCAGCCAAGAAATAAGTGTGACAGGGGTCGGCTACACCTTC
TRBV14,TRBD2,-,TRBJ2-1,CASSQERASGGYYNEQFF,TGTGCCAGCAGCCAAGAAAGGGCTAGCGGGGGATACTACAATGAGCAGTTCTTC
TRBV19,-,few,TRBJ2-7,CASSIAGSTYEQYF,TGTGCCAGTAGTATTGCCGGGTCTACCTACGAGCAGTACTTC
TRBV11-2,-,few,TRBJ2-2,CASSLWARNTGELFF,TGTGCCAGCAGCTTATGGGCCAGGAACACCGGGGAGCTGTTTTTT
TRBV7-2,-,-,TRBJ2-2,CASSPAFGSTGELFF,TGTGCCAGCAGCCCGGCCTTCGGGAGCACCGGGGAGCTGTTTTTT
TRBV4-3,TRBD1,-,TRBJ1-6,CASSQGLDRGRSPLHF,TGCGCCAGCAGCCAGGGGCTGGACAGGGGACGTTCACCCCTCCACTTT
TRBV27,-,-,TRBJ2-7,CASSLSGRYEQYF,TGTGCCAGCAGTCTCTCAGGGAGGTACGAGCAGTACTTC
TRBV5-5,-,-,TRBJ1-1,CASSFRVDTEAFF,TGTGCCAGCAGCTTCAGGGTGGACACTGAAGCTTTCTTT